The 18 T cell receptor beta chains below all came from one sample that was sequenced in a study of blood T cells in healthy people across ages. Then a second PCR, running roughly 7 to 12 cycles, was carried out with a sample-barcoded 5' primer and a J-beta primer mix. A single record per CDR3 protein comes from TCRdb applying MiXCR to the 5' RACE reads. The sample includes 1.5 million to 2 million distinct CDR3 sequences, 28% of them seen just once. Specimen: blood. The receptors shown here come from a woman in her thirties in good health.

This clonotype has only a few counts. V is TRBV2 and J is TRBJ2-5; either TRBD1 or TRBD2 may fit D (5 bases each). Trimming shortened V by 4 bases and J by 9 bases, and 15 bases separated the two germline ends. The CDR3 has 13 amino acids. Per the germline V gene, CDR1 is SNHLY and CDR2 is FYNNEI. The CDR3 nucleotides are TGTGCCAGCAGTGGCCGTCAAATGGGGGCCCAGTACTTC. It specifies CASSGRQMGAQYF.

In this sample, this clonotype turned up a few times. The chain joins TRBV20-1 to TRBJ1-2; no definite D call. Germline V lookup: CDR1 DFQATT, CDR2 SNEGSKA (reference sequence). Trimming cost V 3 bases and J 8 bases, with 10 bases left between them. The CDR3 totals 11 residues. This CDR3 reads CSARKGNGYTF. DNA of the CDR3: TGCAGTGCTAGGAAAGGCAACGGCTACACCTTC.

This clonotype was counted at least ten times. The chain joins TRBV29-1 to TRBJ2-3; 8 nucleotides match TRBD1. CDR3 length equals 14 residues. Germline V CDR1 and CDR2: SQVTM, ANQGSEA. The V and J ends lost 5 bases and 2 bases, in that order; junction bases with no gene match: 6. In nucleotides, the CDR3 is TGCAGCGTTCCCAGGACAGGGTCCACAGATACGCAGTATTTT. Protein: CSVPRTGSTDTQYF.

The CDR3 nucleotides are TGTGCCAGCACCAGATATGGGGCCGAGGGCAATCAGCCCCAGCATTTT. Translated: CASTRYGAEGNQPQHF. The chain has TRBV2 and TRBJ1-5, with D perhaps TRBD1 (5 bases). This CDR3 contains 16 residues. Germline CDR1 and CDR2: SNHLY and FYNNEI. V gave up 7 bases and J gave up 2 bases, with 18 bases separating them.

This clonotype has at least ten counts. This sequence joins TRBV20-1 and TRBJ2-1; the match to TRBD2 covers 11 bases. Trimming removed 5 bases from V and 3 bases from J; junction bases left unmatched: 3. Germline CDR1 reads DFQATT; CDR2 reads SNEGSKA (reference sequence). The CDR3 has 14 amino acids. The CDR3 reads CSACLAGGYNEQFF. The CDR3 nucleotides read TGCAGTGCTTGTCTAGCGGGGGGCTACAATGAGCAGTTCTTC.

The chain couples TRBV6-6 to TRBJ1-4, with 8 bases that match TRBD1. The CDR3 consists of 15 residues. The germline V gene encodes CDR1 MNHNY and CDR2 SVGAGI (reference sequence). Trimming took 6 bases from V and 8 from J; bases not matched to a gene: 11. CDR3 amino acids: CASRNFGQGQEKLFF. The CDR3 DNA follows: TGTGCCAGCAGAAATTTCGGACAGGGACAGGAAAAACTGTTTTTT.

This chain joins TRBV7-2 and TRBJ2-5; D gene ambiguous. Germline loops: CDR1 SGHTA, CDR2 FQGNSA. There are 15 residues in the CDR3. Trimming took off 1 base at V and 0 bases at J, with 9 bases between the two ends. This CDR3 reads CASSLGLKYQETQYF. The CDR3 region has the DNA TGTGCCAGCAGCTTAGGACTCAAGTACCAAGAGACCCAGTACTTC.

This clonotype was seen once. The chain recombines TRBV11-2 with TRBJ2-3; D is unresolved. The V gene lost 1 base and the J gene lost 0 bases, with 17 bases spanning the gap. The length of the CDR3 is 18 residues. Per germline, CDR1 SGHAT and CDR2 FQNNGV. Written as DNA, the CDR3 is TGTGCCAGCAGCTTAGTAGGGTGGCTCGCCGCCAGCACAGATACGCAGTATTTT. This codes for CASSLVGWLAASTDTQYF.

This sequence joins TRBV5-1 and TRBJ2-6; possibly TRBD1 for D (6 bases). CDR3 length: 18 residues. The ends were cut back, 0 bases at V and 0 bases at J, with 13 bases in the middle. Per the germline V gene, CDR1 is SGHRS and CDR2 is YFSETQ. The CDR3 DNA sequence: TGCGCCAGCAGCTTGGGGGCAGGGGCGCTCTCTGGGGCCAACGTCCTGACTTTC. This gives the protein CASSLGAGALSGANVLTF.

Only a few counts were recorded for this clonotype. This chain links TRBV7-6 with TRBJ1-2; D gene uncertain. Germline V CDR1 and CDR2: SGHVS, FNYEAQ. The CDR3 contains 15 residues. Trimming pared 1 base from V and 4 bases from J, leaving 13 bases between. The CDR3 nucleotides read TGTGCCAGCAGCTTAGAACCTGGGGATGCCTATGGCTACACCTTC. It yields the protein CASSLEPGDAYGYTF.

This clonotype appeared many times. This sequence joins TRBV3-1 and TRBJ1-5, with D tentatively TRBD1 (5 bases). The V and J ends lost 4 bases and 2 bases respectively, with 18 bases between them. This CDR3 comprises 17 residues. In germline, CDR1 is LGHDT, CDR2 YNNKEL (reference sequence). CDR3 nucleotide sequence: TGTGCCAGCAGCCCATGGCCCCTCAGGGATGGCAATCAGCCCCAGCATTTT. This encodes CASSPWPLRDGNQPQHF.

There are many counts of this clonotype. CDR3 region: CASSLDVGTHEQYF. In DNA, the CDR3 is TGTGCCAGCAGCTTAGATGTGGGTACCCACGAGCAGTACTTC. V and J are TRBV7-9 and TRBJ2-7; D uncertain. V lost 1 base to trimming and J lost 5 bases, with 12 bases between them. There are 14 residues in the CDR3. The germline V gene has CDR1 SEHNR and CDR2 FQNEAQ (reference sequence).

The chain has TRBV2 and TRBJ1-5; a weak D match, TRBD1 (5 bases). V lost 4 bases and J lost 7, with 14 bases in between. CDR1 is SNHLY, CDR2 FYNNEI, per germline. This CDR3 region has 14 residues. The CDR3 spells CASSGAGGRQPQHF. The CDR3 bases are TGTGCCAGCAGTGGAGCGGGGGGAAGGCAGCCCCAGCATTTT. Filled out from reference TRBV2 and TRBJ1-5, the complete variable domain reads EPEVTQTPSHQVTQMGQEVILRCVPISNHLYFYWYRQILGQKVEFLVSFYNNEISEKSEIFDDQFSVERPDGSNFTLKIRSTKLEDSAMYFCASSGAGGRQPQHFGDGTRLSIL.

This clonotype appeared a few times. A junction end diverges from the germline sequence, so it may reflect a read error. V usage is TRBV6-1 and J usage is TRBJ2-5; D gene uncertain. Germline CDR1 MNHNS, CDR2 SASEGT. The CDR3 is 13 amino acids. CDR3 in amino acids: CASLEPPQVTQYF. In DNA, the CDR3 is TGTGCCAGTCTAGAACCTCCTCAAGTGACCCAGTACTTC.

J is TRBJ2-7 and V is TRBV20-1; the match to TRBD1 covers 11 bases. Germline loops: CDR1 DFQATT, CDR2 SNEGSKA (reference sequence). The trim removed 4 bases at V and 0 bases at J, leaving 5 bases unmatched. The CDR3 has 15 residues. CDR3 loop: CSATGTGGLSYEQYF. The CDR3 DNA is TGCAGTGCTACCGGGACAGGGGGACTCTCCTACGAGCAGTACTTC.

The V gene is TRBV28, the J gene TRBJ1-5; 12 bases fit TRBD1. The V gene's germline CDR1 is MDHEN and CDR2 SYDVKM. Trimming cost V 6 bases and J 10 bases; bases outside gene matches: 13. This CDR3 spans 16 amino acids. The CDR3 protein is CASREWGTGGHGPQHF. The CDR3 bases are TGTGCCAGCAGGGAGTGGGGGACAGGGGGCCACGGACCCCAGCATTTT.

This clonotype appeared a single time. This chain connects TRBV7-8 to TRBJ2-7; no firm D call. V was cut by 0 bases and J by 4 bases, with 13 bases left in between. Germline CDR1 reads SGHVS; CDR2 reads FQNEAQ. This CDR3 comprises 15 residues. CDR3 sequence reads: CASSLARIPGYEQYF. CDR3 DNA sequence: TGTGCCAGCAGCTTAGCGAGGATCCCTGGGTACGAGCAGTACTTC.

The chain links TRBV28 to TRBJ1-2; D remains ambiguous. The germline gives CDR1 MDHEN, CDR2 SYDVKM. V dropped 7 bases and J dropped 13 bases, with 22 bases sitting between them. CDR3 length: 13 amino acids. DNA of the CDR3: TGTGCCAGCATTTCTCCCATCATTGGCATAAGCACCTTC. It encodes CASISPIIGISTF.